This T cell receptor beta chain was captured by sequencing in a study of tumor-infiltrating lymphocytes in primary liver carcinoma. Points on this clonotype: One end of the junction varies from germline; a read error may be responsible.

Synthesis of TCR beta cDNA was carried out from 500 ng total RNA with a constant-region primer. Three nested multiplex PCR rounds, a slightly modified ARM-PCR, produced the libraries for TCR beta. TRBV1-TRBV30 forward and Cbeta reverse primers drove the first two roughly 11-cycle rounds. From the multiplex PCR reads, TCRdb called clonotypes with MiXCR, one entry per CDR3 protein. In the table there are some 120,000 distinct CDR3 sequences, 50% to 70% of which are singletons. CDR1 SGHNT and CDR2 YENEEA come from the germline V gene. CDR3 size: 14 residues. Co-extraction yielded RNA and DNA from around 20-30 mg of unsorted bulk tissue.

The genes are TRBV11-3 and TRBJ2-1; no clear D. Near its end, the DNA agrees better with TRBJ2-7, so the J call may be wrong. This TCR was sampled from a woman aged 60-70 years with primary liver carcinoma and hepatitis B virus infection. The sequencing sample was made of liver tumor tissue from sampling region 1. Subset meaning: tumor region T1, superior pole. The CDR3 is CTSSLRLNSYEQYF. In DNA, the CDR3 is TGTACCAGCAGCCTCCGACTGAATTCCTACGAGCAGTACTTC.